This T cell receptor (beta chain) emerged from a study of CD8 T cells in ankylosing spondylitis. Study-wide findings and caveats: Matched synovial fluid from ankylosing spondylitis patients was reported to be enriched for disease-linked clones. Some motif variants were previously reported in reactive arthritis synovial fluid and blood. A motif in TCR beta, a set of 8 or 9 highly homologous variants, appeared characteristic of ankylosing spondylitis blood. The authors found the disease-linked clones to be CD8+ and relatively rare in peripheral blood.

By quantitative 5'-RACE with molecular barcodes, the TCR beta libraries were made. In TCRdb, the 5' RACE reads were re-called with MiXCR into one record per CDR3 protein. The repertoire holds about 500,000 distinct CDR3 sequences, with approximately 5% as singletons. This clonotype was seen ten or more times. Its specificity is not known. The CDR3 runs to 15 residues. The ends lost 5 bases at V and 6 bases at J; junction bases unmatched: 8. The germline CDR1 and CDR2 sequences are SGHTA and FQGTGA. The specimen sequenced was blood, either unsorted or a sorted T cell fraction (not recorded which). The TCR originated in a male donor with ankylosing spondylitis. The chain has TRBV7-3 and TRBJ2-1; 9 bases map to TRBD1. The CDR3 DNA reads TGTGCCAGCAGCAGGGGACAGGGCCCCCTCAATGAGCAGTTCTTC. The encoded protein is CASSRGQGPLNEQFF.